This entry describes one TCR beta chain. V was cut by 4 bases and J by 3 bases, with 12 bases left in between. The length of the CDR3 is 14 residues. Looked up from germline, CDR1 is SNHLY and CDR2 is FYNNEI. This table comes from immunoSEQ multiplex PCR, and its TCRdb copy is limited to in-frame clones, with some not included. Of 25,000 to 35,000 clones listed, almost 85% are singletons. Autoimmune disease history or systemic immunosuppression led to patients being barred. The entry originates in a study of OX40 agonist ivuxolimab in advanced cancers. V is TRBV2 and J is TRBJ1-2; TRBD1 is a possible D gene (5 bases). The sequence came from an adult with an advanced solid tumor such as melanoma, head and neck, liver or kidney cancer. This specimen consisted of CD4+ or CD8+ T cells sorted from blood, obtained in a trial of the OX40 agonist ivuxolimab. CDR3 loop: CASSARGKDYGYTF. The CDR3 bases are TGTGCCAGCAGTGCAAGGGGTAAGGACTATGGCTACACCTTC.